This T cell receptor beta chain was recorded in a study of blood T cells in healthy people across ages. Then a second PCR, running about 6 to 12 cycles, was carried out with a sample-barcoded 5' primer and a J-beta primer mix. Samples each returned at least 2.5 million CDR3-containing paired-end reads. TCRdb fed the 5' RACE reads into MiXCR, producing one record per CDR3 protein. The repertoire holds over a million distinct CDR3 sequences, roughly a quarter seen once, with less than 0.85% in the top ten. A note on this clonotype: Its antigen is undetermined. Germline is not matched at one junction end, which may reflect a read error.

The germline V gene encodes CDR1 SQVTM and CDR2 ANQGSEA. CDR3 length: 14 amino acids. Each donor's blood draw was approximately 10 milliliters of peripheral blood. Study-level results: Changes seen in expanded clonotypes were possibly confounded by donor CMV status left unknown.

Another study also made use of these data, one on T cells of mothers and their children. That study reports: Mothers gave over 8.5 million TCR beta CDR3 reads each, and children 3 million to 3.5 million each.

Sample: blood. The TCR sequence derives from a girl between 2 and 10 years old in good health. V gene TRBV29-1 combines with J gene TRBJ2-4, with D perhaps given as TRBD1 or TRBD2 (5 bases each). This chain's CDR3 is CSVAGQLAENIQYF. Here the CDR3 DNA reads TGCAGCGTTGCGGGGCAGTTAGCCGAAAACATTCAGTACTTC.